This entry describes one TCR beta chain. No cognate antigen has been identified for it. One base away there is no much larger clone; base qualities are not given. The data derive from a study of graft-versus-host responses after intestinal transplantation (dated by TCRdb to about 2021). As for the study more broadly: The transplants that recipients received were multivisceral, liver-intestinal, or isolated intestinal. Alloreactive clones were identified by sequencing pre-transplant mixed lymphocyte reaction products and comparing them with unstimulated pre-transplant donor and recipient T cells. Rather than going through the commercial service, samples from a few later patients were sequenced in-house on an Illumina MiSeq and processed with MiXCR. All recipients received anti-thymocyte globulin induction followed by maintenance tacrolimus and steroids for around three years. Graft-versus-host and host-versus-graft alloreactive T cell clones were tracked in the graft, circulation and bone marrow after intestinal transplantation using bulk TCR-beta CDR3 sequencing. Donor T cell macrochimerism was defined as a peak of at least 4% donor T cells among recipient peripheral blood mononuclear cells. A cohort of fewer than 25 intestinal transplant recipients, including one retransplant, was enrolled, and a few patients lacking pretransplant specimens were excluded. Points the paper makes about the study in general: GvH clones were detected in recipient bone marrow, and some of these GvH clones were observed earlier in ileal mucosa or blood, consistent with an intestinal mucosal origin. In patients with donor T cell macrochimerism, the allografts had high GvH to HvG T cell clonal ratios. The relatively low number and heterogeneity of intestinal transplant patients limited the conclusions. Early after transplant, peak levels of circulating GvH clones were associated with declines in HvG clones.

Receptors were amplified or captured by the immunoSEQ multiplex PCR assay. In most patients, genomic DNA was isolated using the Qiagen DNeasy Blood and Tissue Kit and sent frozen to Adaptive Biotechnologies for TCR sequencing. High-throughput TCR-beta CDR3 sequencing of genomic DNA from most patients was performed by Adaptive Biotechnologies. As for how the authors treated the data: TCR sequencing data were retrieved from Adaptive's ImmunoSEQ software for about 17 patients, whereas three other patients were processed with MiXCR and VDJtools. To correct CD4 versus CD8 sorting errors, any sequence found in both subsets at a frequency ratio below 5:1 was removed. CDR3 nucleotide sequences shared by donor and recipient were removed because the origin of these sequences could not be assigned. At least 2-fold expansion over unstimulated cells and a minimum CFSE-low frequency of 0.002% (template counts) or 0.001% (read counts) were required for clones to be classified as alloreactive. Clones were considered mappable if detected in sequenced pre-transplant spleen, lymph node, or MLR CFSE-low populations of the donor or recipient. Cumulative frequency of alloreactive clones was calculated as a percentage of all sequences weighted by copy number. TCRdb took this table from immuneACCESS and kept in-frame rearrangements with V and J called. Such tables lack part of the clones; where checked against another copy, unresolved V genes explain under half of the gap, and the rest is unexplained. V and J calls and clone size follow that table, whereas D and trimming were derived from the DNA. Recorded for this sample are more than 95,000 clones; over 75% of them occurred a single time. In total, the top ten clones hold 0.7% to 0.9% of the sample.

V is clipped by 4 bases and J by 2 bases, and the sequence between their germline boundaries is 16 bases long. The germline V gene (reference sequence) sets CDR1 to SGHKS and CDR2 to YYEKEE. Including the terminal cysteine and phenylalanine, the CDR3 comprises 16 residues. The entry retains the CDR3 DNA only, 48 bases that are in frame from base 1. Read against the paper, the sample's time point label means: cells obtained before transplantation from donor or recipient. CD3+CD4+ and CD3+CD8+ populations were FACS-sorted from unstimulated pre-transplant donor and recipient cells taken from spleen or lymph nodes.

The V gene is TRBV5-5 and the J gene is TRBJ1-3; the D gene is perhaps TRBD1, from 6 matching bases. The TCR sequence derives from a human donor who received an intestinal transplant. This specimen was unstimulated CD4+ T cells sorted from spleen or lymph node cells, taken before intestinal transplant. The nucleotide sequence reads TGTGCCAGCAGCCCTATTACAGGGCGAGCTGGAAACACCATATATTTT. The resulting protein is CASSPITGRAGNTIYF. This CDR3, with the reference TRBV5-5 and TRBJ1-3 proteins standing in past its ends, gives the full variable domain DAGVTQSPTHLIKTRGQQVTLRCSPISGHKSVSWYQQVLGQGPQFIFQYYEKEERGRGNFPDRFSARQFPNYSSELNVNALLLGDSALYLCASSPITGRAGNTIYFGEGSWLTVV.